These T cell receptor beta chains were read from a single sample in a study of T cell repertoires in cytomegalovirus infection. For these receptors, no antigen is known. TCRdb analysed the reads with MiXCR anew, one entry per CDR3 protein. This sample has approximately 470,000 distinct CDR3 sequences, with roughly 42% found just once. The source material was cultured PBMCs, sampled from culture after CMV antigen stimulation. Source of these receptors: a human donor in good health (CMV status not recorded). Some clones in this sample may be carry-over from other donors' samples. Each CDR3 is given with its conserved first and last residue. A D gene is named only where the DNA matches it firmly. Size values are once, few and many counts, or a class for expanded clones, and some rows have none.

V: TRBV28
size: .
J: TRBJ2-3
D: .
DNA: TGTGCCAGCAGCGGGTCCGCGGCAGAGGTCACAGATACGCAGTATTTT
CDR3: CASSGSAAEVTDTQYF

V: TRBV6-2/TRBV6-3
size: few
J: TRBJ1-1
D: .
DNA: TGTGCCAGCAGAACTACTGACCAAGACATGAACACTGAAGCTTTCTTT
CDR3: CASRTTDQDMNTEAFF

V: TRBV7-2
size: few
J: TRBJ2-7
D: TRBD2
DNA: TGTGCCAGCAGCCCCAACCGCACACTAGCGGGGGTCTCCTACGAGCAGTACTTC
CDR3: CASSPNRTLAGVSYEQYF

V: TRBV7-4
size: .
J: TRBJ1-1
D: .
DNA: TGTGCCAGCAGTTTCCCGGGAGGGAGCACTGAAGCTTTCTTT
CDR3: CASSFPGGSTEAFF

V: TRBV7-6
size: .
J: TRBJ2-6
D: .
DNA: TGTGCCAGCAGCTTAATGGGGTTTGGGGCCAACGTCCTGACTTTC
CDR3: CASSLMGFGANVLTF

V: TRBV5-1
size: .
J: TRBJ2-3
D: .
DNA: TGCGCCAGCAGCCCAAGCGGACGGGTCGGCACAGATACGCAGTATTTT
CDR3: CASSPSGRVGTDTQYF

V: TRBV12-3/TRBV12-4
size: .
J: TRBJ2-7
D: .
DNA: TGTGCCAGCAGTTTCCAACTACACAGCTCCTACGAGCAGTACTTC
CDR3: CASSFQLHSSYEQYF

V: TRBV5-6
size: .
J: TRBJ1-6
D: .
DNA: TGTGCCAGCAGCTGGAACAGCTTCCGGAATTGGTCACCCCTCCACTTT
CDR3: CASSWNSFRNWSPLHF

V: TRBV7-9
size: .
J: TRBJ2-5
D: .
DNA: TGTGCCAGCAGCTTGGTGCCGGGTAGCTGGGAGGAGACCCAGTACTTC
CDR3: CASSLVPGSWEETQYF

V: TRBV4-2
size: .
J: TRBJ1-2
D: .
DNA: TGTGCCAGCAGCCAAGAGACCCTCCCCGAGGACTACACCTTC
CDR3: CASSQETLPEDYTF

V: TRBV7-2
size: many
J: TRBJ1-3
D: .
DNA: TGTGCCAGCAGCCGCATTGGAGGATCTGGAAACACCATATATTTT
CDR3: CASSRIGGSGNTIYF

V: TRBV20-1
size: .
J: TRBJ2-1
D: TRBD2
DNA: TGCAGTGCTCCGGGACTAGCGGGAGCTTCCTACAATGAGCAGTTCTTC
CDR3: CSAPGLAGASYNEQFF

V: TRBV7-2
size: many
J: TRBJ2-1
D: .
DNA: TGTGCCAGCAGCCTATACGGAGAGCAGTTCTTC
CDR3: CASSLYGEQFF

V: TRBV28
size: .
J: TRBJ2-7
D: TRBD2
DNA: TGTGCCAGCAGTCCTTTGGGACTAGCGGGAGGGCCAGCCGAGCAGTACTTC
CDR3: CASSPLGLAGGPAEQYF

V: TRBV7-8
size: few
J: TRBJ1-2
D: .
DNA: TGTGCCAGCAGTCCCCGGCGCTCTGGCTATGGCTACACCTTC
CDR3: CASSPRRSGYGYTF

V: TRBV7-9
size: few
J: TRBJ2-7
D: TRBD2
DNA: TGTGCCAGCACCACGACTAGCGGGTTCTCCTACGAGCAGTACTTC
CDR3: CASTTTSGFSYEQYF

V: TRBV6-6
size: .
J: TRBJ2-2
D: .
DNA: TGTGCCAGCAGTGCTCCCGGCGGTAGCGTGGCCGGGGAGCTGTTTTTT
CDR3: CASSAPGGSVAGELFF

V: TRBV7-8
size: .
J: TRBJ1-1
D: .
DNA: TGTGCCAGCAGCCAGCGCGACAGGATGAACACTGAAGCTTTCTTT
CDR3: CASSQRDRMNTEAFF

V: TRBV4-1
size: few
J: TRBJ2-2
D: .
DNA: TGCGCCAGCAGCCAAGGGGCCAAATCTGTCACCGGGGAGCTGTTTTTT
CDR3: CASSQGAKSVTGELFF

V: TRBV7-2
size: .
J: TRBJ2-3
D: .
DNA: TGTGCCAGCACCCAGAATAGCTTAGGAGATACGCAGTATTTT
CDR3: CASTQNSLGDTQYF

V: TRBV7-2
size: .
J: TRBJ1-5
D: .
DNA: TGTGCCAGCAGCTTTGGGAGGGGTGATAATCAGCCCCAGCATTTT
CDR3: CASSFGRGDNQPQHF

V: TRBV4-3
size: few
J: TRBJ2-7
D: .
DNA: TGCGCCAGCAGCCAAGGACTACCAGGGGTGTACGAGCAGTACTTC
CDR3: CASSQGLPGVYEQYF

V: TRBV4-1
size: few
J: TRBJ2-7
D: .
DNA: TGCGCCAGCAGCCACCCTGGGGGGGGGCGCTACGAGCAGTACTTC
CDR3: CASSHPGGGRYEQYF

V: TRBV19
size: few
J: TRBJ2-1
D: TRBD2
DNA: TGTGCCAGTAGTAACCGACTAGCGCCATATGAGCAGTTCTTC
CDR3: CASSNRLAPYEQFF

V: TRBV7-2
size: few
J: TRBJ2-7
D: .
DNA: TGTGCCAGCAGCTTAGCCCCCCCTAGAATAACAGACTCCTACGAGCAGTACTTC
CDR3: CASSLAPPRITDSYEQYF

V: TRBV6-1
size: .
J: TRBJ2-1
D: TRBD2
DNA: TGTGCCAGCAGTGAAAACAGCGGGAGGGCCGATGATATATATGAGCAGTTCTTC
CDR3: CASSENSGRADDIYEQFF